Below, one T cell receptor beta chain is given with its context. There is no known antigen for this receptor. No qualities accompany the bases; no much larger clone lies one base away. Donors were a few dozen systemically healthy Caucasian individuals from Russia aged roughly 6 to 100 years. Ten milliliters of peripheral blood were drawn from each donor into EDTA-treated Vacutainer tubes. Ficoll-Paque density-gradient centrifugation was used to isolate PBMCs, with at least 6 million per sample. Trizol reagent was used to extract total RNA from the PBMCs, yielding at least 6 micrograms per sample. For every donor, an aliquot of PBMCs went through flow cytometry to measure the percentages of naive CD45RAhigh/CD27high T cells. These data are taken from a study of blood T cells in healthy people across ages (dated by TCRdb to between 2014 and 2017). Describing the broader study: In model experiments, roughly one uniquely barcoded TCR beta cDNA molecule per two T cells was captured by template switching. Age-related changes in TCR beta repertoire diversity were measured in the study by deep sequencing normalized with unique cDNA molecular identifiers. The donors were split into four age groups: young (average around 15 years), middle-aged (roughly 39), aged (roughly 65) and long-lived (82). To avoid experimental bias, donors of different ages were randomly spread across the sequencing lanes. The study analyzed two additional independent replicas of 1 million unique cDNA reads from the same blood draw for two donors, one aged 18 to 29 and one aged 80 or older. Broad study findings and their caveats: Estimates of total diversity based on one million sequenced T cells were regarded as lower bounds and as underestimates. Bulk unsorted PBMC profiling prevented conclusive comparison of naive and antigen-experienced compartments. Observed TCR beta diversity per million T cells fell roughly linearly with age, and a significant reduction was already apparent by age approximately 41. There was a strong correlation between observed TCR beta diversity and the percentage of naive T cells measured by flow cytometry. Compared with the aged group, the long-lived group had more naive CD4+ T cells, fewer expanded clones and increased TCR diversity, a pattern suggesting age selection. Because the CMV infection status of the donors was unknown, age-related changes in expanded clonotypes may potentially have been confounded.

Preparation of the library involved 5' RACE. Data came from an Illumina HiSeq 2500. A second PCR of roughly 7 to 11 cycles was performed with a sample-barcoded 5' primer and a J-beta primer mix. Each TCR beta cDNA molecule received a unique molecular identifier from a template-switch 5' adaptor carrying 12 random nucleotides. At least 2.5 million CDR3-containing paired-end reads were obtained from each sample. First-strand cDNA was synthesized from all RNA with the Mint cDNA synthesis kit, primed by a TRBC-specific oligonucleotide. All cDNA was treated with uracil-DNA glycosylase and then went through a first 18-cycle PCR with the universal primers M1SS and BC2_uni_R. The authors processed their data as follows. Each sample was normalized by randomly selecting 1 million high-quality reads, each carrying a distinct molecular identifier. Reads sharing molecular identifiers were discarded rather than binned into consensus sequences. MiTCR, run with a Q25 quality threshold and the strictest error-elimination algorithm, handled CDR3 identification, clonotype clustering and error correction. Lower-bound total TCR beta diversity was estimated with a nonparametric unseen species model using Euler transformation. TCRdb passed the public sequencing reads through fastp at Q25 and MiXCR, retaining productive beta sequences. Duplicate CDR3 protein sequences are folded into a single record with the most common DNA and genes. TCRdb's processing, not the authors' own work, is the source of the V and J calls. This sample comprises approximately 1.5 million distinct CDR3 sequences, roughly 43% of them detected only once. Around 4% of the sample is taken by the ten largest.

The clonotype originates from a woman under 30 in good health. The sequenced sample consisted of blood.

The CDR3 in this case is CASSYRDRGFSGNTIYF. At the DNA level, the sequence is TGTGCCAGCAGTTACCGGGACAGGGGATTCTCTGGAAACACCATATATTTT. The chain is made from TRBV6-6 and TRBJ1-3; 10 middle bases align to TRBD1. Spanning cysteine to phenylalanine, the CDR3 consists of 17 amino acids. The read is trimmed to its CDR3 DNA, 51 bases read in frame from base 1. Trimming takes 2 bases off V and 0 bases off J; junction bases not matched to a gene: 4. Based on the germline V gene (reference sequence), the CDR1 and CDR2 sequences are MNHNY and SVGAGI.